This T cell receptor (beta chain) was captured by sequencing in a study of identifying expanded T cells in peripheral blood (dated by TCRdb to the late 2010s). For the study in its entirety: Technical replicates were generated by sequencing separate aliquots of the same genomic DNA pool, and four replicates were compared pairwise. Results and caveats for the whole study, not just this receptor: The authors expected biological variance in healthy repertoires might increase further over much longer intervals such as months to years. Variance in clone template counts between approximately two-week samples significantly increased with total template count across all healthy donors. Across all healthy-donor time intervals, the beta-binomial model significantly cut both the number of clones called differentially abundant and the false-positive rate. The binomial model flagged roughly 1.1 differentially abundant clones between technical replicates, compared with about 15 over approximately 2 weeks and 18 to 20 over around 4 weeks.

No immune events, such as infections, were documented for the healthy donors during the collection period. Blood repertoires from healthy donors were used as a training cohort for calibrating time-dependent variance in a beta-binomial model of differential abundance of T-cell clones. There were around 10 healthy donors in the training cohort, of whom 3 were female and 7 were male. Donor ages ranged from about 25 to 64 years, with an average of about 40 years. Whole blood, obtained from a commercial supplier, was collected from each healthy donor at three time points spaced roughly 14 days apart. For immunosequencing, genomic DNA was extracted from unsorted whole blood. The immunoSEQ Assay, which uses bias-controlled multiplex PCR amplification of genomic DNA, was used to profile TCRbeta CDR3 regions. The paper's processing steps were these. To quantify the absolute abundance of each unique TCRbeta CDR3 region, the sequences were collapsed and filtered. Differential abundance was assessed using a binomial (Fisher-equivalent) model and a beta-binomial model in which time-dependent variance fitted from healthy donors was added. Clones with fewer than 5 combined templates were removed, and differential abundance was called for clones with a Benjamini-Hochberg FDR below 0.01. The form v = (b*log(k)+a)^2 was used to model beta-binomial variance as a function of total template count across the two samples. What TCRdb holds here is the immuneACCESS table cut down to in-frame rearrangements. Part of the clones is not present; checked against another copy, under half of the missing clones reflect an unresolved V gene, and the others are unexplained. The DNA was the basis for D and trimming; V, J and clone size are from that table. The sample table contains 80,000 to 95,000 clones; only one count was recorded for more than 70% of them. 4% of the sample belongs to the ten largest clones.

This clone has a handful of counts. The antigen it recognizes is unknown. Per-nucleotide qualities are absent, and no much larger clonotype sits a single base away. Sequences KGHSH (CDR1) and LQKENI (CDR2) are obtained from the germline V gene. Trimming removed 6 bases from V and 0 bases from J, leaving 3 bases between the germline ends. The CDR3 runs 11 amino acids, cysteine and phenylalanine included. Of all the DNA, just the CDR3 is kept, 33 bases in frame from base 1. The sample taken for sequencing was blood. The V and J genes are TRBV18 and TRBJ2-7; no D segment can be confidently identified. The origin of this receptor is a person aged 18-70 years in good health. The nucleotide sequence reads TGTGCCAGCTCGCGCTCCTACGAGCAGTACTTC. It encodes CASSRSYEQYF.